Given below is one TCR beta chain in context. The data were taken from a study of blood T cell repertoires in COVID-19. For the study at large: COVID-19 samples collected from the United States, Italy and Spain covered acute and convalescent phases. Sample material is recorded as cDNA or gDNA derived from T cells, B-cell-depleted T cells, or PBMCs.

The germline gives CDR1 SGHVS, CDR2 FQNEAQ. The CDR3 spans 14 residues. The germline V and J ends were trimmed by 2 bases and 0 bases, with 7 bases remaining between them. As processed by the authors: Cell counts per sample came from amplifying reference gene primers. Generated by immunoSEQ multiplex PCR, the TCRdb table keeps only in-frame clones and is missing some. From that table come the V and J calls and clone size; the DNA was used to work out D and trimming. The sample yields over 130,000 clones, more than 60% seen once. The genes are TRBV7-8 and TRBJ1-1; no definite D call. The clonotype comes from a woman aged 45-65 years with active or convalescent COVID-19. Sequencing used peripheral blood. The CDR3 region is CASSLSRMNTEAFF. CDR3 DNA: TGTGCCAGCAGCTTATCGCGGATGAACACTGAAGCTTTCTTT.